This TCR beta chain appears in the sequencing data of a study of blood T cell repertoires in COVID-19 (dated by TCRdb to 2018 to 2020). Regarding the research as a whole: Samples from collaborators originated in the United States, Italy and Spain and spanned both the acute and convalescent phases of COVID-19. The material from the prospective study consisted of cDNA or gDNA derived from T cells, B-cell-depleted T cells, or PBMCs. The dataset comprised deeply sampled blood TCRbeta repertoires from subjects exposed to, actively infected with, or recovered from COVID-19. The repertoires were released in a freely available public database meant as a resource for research on the immune response to SARS-CoV-2. The samples were drawn from the first 160 participants of the ongoing ImmuneRACE study and from 950 to 1,500 subjects provided by 6 global collaborators. Sample metadata almost always included a de-identified subject ID, COVID-19 status, age in years and sex. Where available, HLA class I and class II types were obtained from metadata supplied by the sample provider rather than from assay-based typing. Overall study outcomes, separate from this receptor: The quantity of clinical and demographic metadata differed by source and by participant and was supplied without curation.

At one collaborating source in Seattle, patients were enrolled during active infection and were followed longitudinally through the course of disease. The collaborating institutions used their own protocols to collect whole blood in K2EDTA tubes. For TCRbeta analysis, collaborator samples were shipped as frozen whole blood, as isolated PBMCs, or as DNA extracted from either sample type. TCRbeta CDR3 regions were amplified from genomic DNA using the immunoSEQ Assay, a bias-controlled multiplex PCR. Per the source publication's procedure: Within the assay, amplification of reference gene primers was used to estimate how many nucleated cells each sample contained. To quantify the absolute abundance of each unique TCRbeta CDR3 rearrangement, sequence reads were collapsed and filtered. For each sample, productive Simpson clonality was calculated as the square root of Simpson's diversity index over productive rearrangements. Sourced from immuneACCESS, this table was stored by TCRdb with only in-frame sequences that have V and J called. A share of the clones is absent; for the studies checked, an unresolved V gene accounts for under half, and the remainder has no known explanation. For V, J and clone size, that table is used; D and trimming come from the DNA. The sample includes 300,000 or so clones, with about 90% observed a single time. The ten largest clones represent less than 3.5% of the sample.

With regard to this clone: The specificity of this receptor is unknown. Qualities for individual bases were not recorded, and no much larger clone is one base off.

V ends up 3 bases short and J 0 bases short, with an unmatched junction base count of 9. Inclusive of the bounding cysteine and phenylalanine, the CDR3 is 17 residues long. The read is trimmed to its CDR3 DNA, 51 bases read in frame from base 1. CDR1 LNHDA and CDR2 SQIVND were looked up in the germline V gene (reference sequence). The origin of this receptor is a woman in her thirties with COVID-19, enrolled during active disease. The rearrangement combines TRBV19 with TRBJ1-1, with TRBD1 matching 8 junction bases. The sequencing sample was made of peripheral blood. The CDR3 reads as follows: CASSMLTGVLLNTEAFF. In nucleotides, the sequence is TGTGCCAGTAGTATGCTGACAGGGGTCCTTCTGAACACTGAAGCTTTCTTT.